The clone carrying this T cell receptor (beta chain) was seen a few times. Its target is not known. V was cut by 4 bases and J by 0 bases, with 20 bases left in between. This CDR3 spans 18 amino acids. The germline gives CDR1 MDHEN, CDR2 SYDVKM. Alopecia areata patients provided lesional scalp punch biopsies and peripheral blood, both collected for the study. The sample originates from a study of CD8+ T cells in alopecia areata. Across the whole study: Treatment of the treated patients consisted of oral tofacitinib, 5 to 10 mg twice daily. Study findings and constraints: Lesional scalp, notably in alopecia totalis/universalis, had clonality above that of normal scalp. Patients shared TCRs less clearly than mice did, possibly owing to HLA.

As the sequencing template, cDNA was produced by extracting RNA and reverse transcribing it. Assay: immunoSEQ multiplex PCR; the TCRdb copy retains only in-frame clones and omits some. The data contain around 120,000 clones, around two fifths of them singletons. The gene calls are TRBV28 and TRBJ2-3, with D unclear. The TCR sequence derives from a human donor with alopecia areata. Sequenced: CD4+ T cells sorted from blood. CDR3 region: CASSSGATPLTSTDTQYF. The DNA for the CDR3 is TGTGCCAGCAGTTCCGGAGCGACACCGCTCACTAGCACAGATACGCAGTATTTT.